This TCR beta chain was found in a study of tumour-infiltrating T cells in Burkitt lymphoma. Study information: Productive clonality predicted overall and progression-free survival.

This clone occurred a few times. Sequenced by immunoSEQ multiplex PCR; TCRdb stores in-frame clones only, minus some. The sample's table shows 35 clones. The sample taken for sequencing was tumor tissue. This TCR derives from a human donor with Burkitt lymphoma.

This chain's CDR3 is CASRHWHHQPQHF. The CDR3, as DNA: TGTGCCAGCAGGCATTGGCATCATCAGCCCCAGCATTTT. The J gene is TRBJ1-5, the V gene TRBV21-1; the listed D gene, TRBD1, was not tested against the DNA. TRBV21-1 is described as a pseudogene. CDR3 length: 13 amino acids.